A selection of T cell receptor beta chains follows, all from one sample in a study of shared clonotypes between healthy human individuals. Sequencing was performed with immunoSEQ multiplex PCR; in TCRdb, only in-frame clones are kept and a portion is missing. The sample shows hundreds of thousands of clones, around 90% of them seen only once. The material sequenced was memory CD8+ T cells sorted from blood. These receptors were obtained from a man younger than 35 in good health. Both conserved end residues are part of each CDR3. A D gene is named only where the DNA matches it firmly. Where a row states a size, it is once, few, many or the class of an expanded clone; other rows omit it.

clone_size j_call v_call d_call cdr3_aa cdr3_nt
few TRBJ1-6 TRBV28 - CASSFGRASPLHF TGTGCCAGCAGTTTCGGTCGGGCCTCACCCCTCCACTTT
- TRBJ2-7 TRBV27 TRBD1 CASSLTPGQYEQYF TGTGCCAGCAGCCTAACCCCGGGACAGTACGAGCAGTACTTC
- TRBJ2-3 TRBV30 - CAWSVPPVGASTDTQYF TGTGCCTGGAGTGTCCCTCCGGTCGGGGCGAGCACAGATACGCAGTATTTT
once TRBJ2-7 TRBV7-8 - CASSPGDYLYEQYF TGTGCCAGCAGCCCAGGGGACTACCTATACGAGCAGTACTTC
- TRBJ2-3 TRBV27 TRBD2 CASGTERDFPTDTQYF TGTGCCAGCGGGACGGAGCGGGACTTTCCCACAGATACGCAGTATTTT
- TRBJ2-7 TRBV5-5 - CASSLGTQETYEQYF TGTGCCAGCAGCTTGGGGACACAGGAAACCTACGAGCAGTACTTC
once TRBJ2-7 TRBV28 - CASSSIRLAPYEQYF TGTGCCAGCAGTTCTATAAGGCTAGCGCCCTACGAGCAGTACTTC
- TRBJ2-5 TRBV2 TRBD2 CASSPPGLAVQETQYF TGTGCCAGCAGCCCTCCGGGACTAGCGGTCCAAGAGACCCAGTACTTC
- TRBJ1-1 TRBV7-9 TRBD1 CASSPDRGHTEAFF TGTGCCAGCAGTCCTGACAGGGGGCACACTGAAGCTTTCTTT
- TRBJ1-5 TRBV7-9 - CASSPIWGWPQHF TGTGCCAGCAGCCCAATTTGGGGTTGGCCCCAGCATTTT
- TRBJ1-5 TRBV27 - CASSLGPSNQPQHF TGTGCCAGCAGCCTCGGTCCTAGCAATCAGCCCCAGCATTTT
- TRBJ2-7 TRBV11-2 - CASSLEWGDYYEQYF TGTGCCAGCAGCTTAGAGTGGGGGGATTACTACGAGCAGTACTTC
- TRBJ1-5 TRBV4-3 - CASSQAWLLRGNQPQHF TGCGCCAGCAGCCAAGCTTGGCTTCTGCGCGGCAATCAGCCCCAGCATTTT
- TRBJ2-5 TRBV7-8 TRBD2 CASSLLAGGETQYF TGTGCCAGCAGCTTATTAGCGGGAGGGGAGACCCAGTACTTC
once TRBJ1-6 TRBV19 - CAGGGANSPLHF TGTGCCGGCGGAGGGGCGAATTCACCCCTCCACTTT
once TRBJ1-2 TRBV23-1 - CASSQSGQGRTYGYTF TGCGCCAGCAGTCAATCGGGGCAGGGGCGGACCTATGGCTACACCTTC
- TRBJ2-1 TRBV7-9 - CASSLTRSLNEQFF TGTGCCAGCAGCTTAACACGGAGCCTGAATGAGCAGTTCTTC
- TRBJ2-5 TRBV28 - CASSLVETQYF TGTGCCAGCAGTTTAGTAGAGACCCAGTACTTC
- TRBJ2-7 TRBV4-1 TRBD2 CASSHRTSGGSYEQYF TGCGCCAGCAGCCACCGGACTAGCGGGGGATCCTACGAGCAGTACTTC
- TRBJ1-2 TRBV7-9 - CASSFPGTSSVDGYTF TGTGCCAGCAGCTTTCCCGGGACGTCCAGCGTCGATGGCTACACCTTC
- TRBJ1-2 TRBV29-1 - CSVPRTYGYTF TGCAGCGTTCCAAGGACCTATGGCTACACCTTC
- TRBJ2-7 TRBV27 TRBD1 CASSSGSGTGTSEQYF TGTGCCAGCAGTAGTGGTTCCGGGACAGGGACCTCCGAGCAGTACTTC
- TRBJ1-5 TRBV4-1 TRBD1 CASSQRPPSRYRGANQPQHF TGCGCCAGCAGCCAAAGGCCCCCCTCCCGGTACAGGGGAGCCAATCAGCCCCAGCATTTT
- TRBJ1-5 TRBV4-3 - CASSQEVEGSNQPQHF TGCGCCAGCAGCCAGGAGGTTGAGGGGAGCAATCAGCCCCAGCATTTT
- TRBJ1-4 TRBV4-1 - CASSQDGDLGEKLFF TGCGCCAGCAGCCAAGATGGCGACTTAGGGGAAAAACTGTTTTTT
- TRBJ1-2 TRBV9 - CASSVAMGLGATDLSYGYTF TGTGCCAGCAGCGTAGCTATGGGGTTAGGAGCCACCGACCTATCCTATGGCTACACCTTC
- TRBJ2-3 TRBV4-1 - CASSSLEAGSTDTQYF TGCGCCAGCAGCTCCCTGGAGGCGGGAAGCACAGATACGCAGTATTTT
- TRBJ1-1 TRBV7-9 - CASSYSGRSTEAFF TGTGCCAGCAGCTACTCAGGGCGGAGTACTGAAGCTTTCTTT
- TRBJ1-4 TRBV6-5 - CASSYGLQEKLFF TGTGCCAGCAGTTACGGGTTGCAGGAAAAACTGTTTTTT
once TRBJ2-2 TRBV29-1 TRBD1 CSVVLGGFTDTGELFF TGCAGCGTTGTCTTAGGGGGCTTTACGGACACCGGGGAGCTGTTTTTT
- TRBJ2-7 TRBV7-9 - CASSGGISGSAVEQYF TGTGCCAGCAGCGGTGGGATATCAGGGAGTGCTGTCGAGCAGTACTTC
few TRBJ1-4 TRBV2 - CASSDRAEPTNEKLFF TGTGCCAGCAGTGATAGGGCAGAACCAACTAATGAAAAACTGTTTTTT
- TRBJ1-2 TRBV18 - CASSPGFYGYTF TGTGCCAGCTCACCGGGGTTCTATGGCTACACCTTC
- TRBJ1-2 TRBV2 - CASSEGPTDYGYTF TGTGCCAGCAGTGAGGGCCCGACAGACTATGGCTACACCTTC